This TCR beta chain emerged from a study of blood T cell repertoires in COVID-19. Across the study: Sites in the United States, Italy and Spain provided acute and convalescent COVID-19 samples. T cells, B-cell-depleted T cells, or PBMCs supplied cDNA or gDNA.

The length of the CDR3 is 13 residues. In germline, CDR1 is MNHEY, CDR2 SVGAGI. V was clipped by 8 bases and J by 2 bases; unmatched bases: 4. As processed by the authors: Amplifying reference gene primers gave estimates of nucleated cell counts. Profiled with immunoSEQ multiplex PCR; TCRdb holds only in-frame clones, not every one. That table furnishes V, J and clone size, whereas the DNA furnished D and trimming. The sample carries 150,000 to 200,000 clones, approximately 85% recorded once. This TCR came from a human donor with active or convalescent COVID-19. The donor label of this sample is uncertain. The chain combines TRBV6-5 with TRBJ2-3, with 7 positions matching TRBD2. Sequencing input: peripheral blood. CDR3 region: CASRDYATDTQYF. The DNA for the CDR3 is TGTGCCAGCCGGGACTATGCCACAGATACGCAGTATTTT.